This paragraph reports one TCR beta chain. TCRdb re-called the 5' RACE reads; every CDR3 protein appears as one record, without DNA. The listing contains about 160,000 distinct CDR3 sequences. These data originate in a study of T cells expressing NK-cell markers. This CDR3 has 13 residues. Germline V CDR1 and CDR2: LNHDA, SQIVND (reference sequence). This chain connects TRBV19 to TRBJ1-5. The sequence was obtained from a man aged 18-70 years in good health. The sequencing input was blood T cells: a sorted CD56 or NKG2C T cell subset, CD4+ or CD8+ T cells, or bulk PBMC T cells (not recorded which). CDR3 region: CASSVDSNQPQHF.